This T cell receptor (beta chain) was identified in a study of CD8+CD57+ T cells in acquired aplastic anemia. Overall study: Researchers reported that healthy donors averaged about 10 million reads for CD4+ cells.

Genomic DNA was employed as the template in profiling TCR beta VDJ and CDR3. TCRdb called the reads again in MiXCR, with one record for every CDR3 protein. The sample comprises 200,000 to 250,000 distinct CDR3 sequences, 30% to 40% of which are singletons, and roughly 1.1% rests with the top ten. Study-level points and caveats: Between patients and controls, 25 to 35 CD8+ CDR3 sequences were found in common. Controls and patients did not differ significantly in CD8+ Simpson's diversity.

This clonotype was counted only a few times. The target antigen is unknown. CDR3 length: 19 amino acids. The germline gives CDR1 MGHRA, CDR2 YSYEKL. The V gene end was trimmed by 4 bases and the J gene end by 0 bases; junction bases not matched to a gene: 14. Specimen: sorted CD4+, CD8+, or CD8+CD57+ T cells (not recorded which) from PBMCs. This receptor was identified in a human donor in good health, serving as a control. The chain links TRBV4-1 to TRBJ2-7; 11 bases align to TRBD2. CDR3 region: CASSRSRLAGGKLSYEQYF. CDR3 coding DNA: TGCGCCAGCAGCCGCAGTCGGCTAGCGGGAGGCAAACTCTCCTACGAGCAGTACTTC.